The 15 T cell receptor beta chains presented below share a single source sample, sequenced in a study of post-analysis software for immune sequencing data. Study results and limitations: When patients were compared with controls, about 5 TRBV segments were more frequent, TRBV5-6, TRBV5-1 and TRBV20-1 among them.

Antigens of these TCRs are unknown. Each TCR beta cDNA library carried unique molecular identifiers. TCRdb itself ran the PCR reads through MiXCR, one entry per CDR3 protein. The repertoire has around 700,000 distinct CDR3 sequences, approximately 59% of them found once; the top ten carry about 10%. The source material was blood. The receptors here all came from a girl aged 2 to 10 with multiple sclerosis.

V gene TRBV5-5 combines with J gene TRBJ2-5; D not resolved. The J call may be mistaken, given a closer DNA end match to TRBJ2-7. The CDR3 runs 14 residues. CDR1 and CDR2 from the germline V gene are SGHKS and YYEKEE (reference sequence). The CDR3 sequence is CAGAYRGTSYEQYF. Here the CDR3 DNA reads TGTGCCGGCGCCTACCGAGGTACCTCCTACGAGCAGTACTTC.

The V and J genes are TRBV5-1 and TRBJ2-2; 8 bases fit TRBD1. This CDR3 spans 20 amino acids. Trimming cost V 0 bases and J 4 bases; bases outside gene matches: 17. Germline values: CDR1 SGHRS, CDR2 YFSETQ. Here the CDR3 reads CASSLASLKRQGWFTGELFF. The CDR3 nucleotides read TGCGCCAGCAGCTTGGCATCCCTCAAGCGACAGGGGTGGTTCACCGGGGAGCTGTTTTTT. Drawing the rest from reference TRBV5-1 and TRBJ2-2, the complete variable domain is KAGVTQTPRYLIKTRGQQVTLSCSPISGHRSVSWYQQTPGQGLQFLFEYFSETQRNKGNFPGRFSGRQFSNSRSEMNVSTLELGDSALYLCASSLASLKRQGWFTGELFFGEGSRLTVL.

The rearrangement joins TRBV3-1 to TRBJ2-1; the D gene is possibly TRBD2 (5 bases). Germline CDR1 LGHDT, CDR2 YNNKEL (reference sequence). CDR3 length equals 16 residues. V was shortened by 0 bases and J by 3 bases, with 12 bases between the two germline ends. Here the CDR3 reads CASSQDPLAYYNEQFF. The CDR3 coding sequence is TGTGCCAGCAGCCAAGATCCGCTAGCTTACTACAATGAGCAGTTCTTC.

The chain is built from TRBV20-1 and TRBJ2-1; D remains unclear. V lost 4 bases and J 10 bases, leaving 8 bases between the germline ends. Germline V CDR1 and CDR2: DFQATT, SNEGSKA (reference sequence). The CDR3 consists of 10 residues. The CDR3 DNA sequence: TGCAGTGCTACCGATAGGGAGCAGTTCTTC. Translated: CSATDREQFF.

The V and J genes are TRBV4-2 and TRBJ2-3; maybe TRBD2 (6 bases). V lost 0 bases, J lost 0 bases, and 13 bases lay in between. Germline CDR1 is LGHNA and CDR2 is YNFKEQ. The CDR3 runs 17 residues. The CDR3 region has the DNA TGTGCCAGCAGCCAAGAGGTTCGTGGGAGGAGCACAGATACGCAGTATTTT. This encodes CASSQEVRGRSTDTQYF.

The chain uses TRBV10-3 and TRBJ2-7; D remains unclear. Trimming removed 2 bases from V and 0 bases from J, with 5 bases in between. The CDR3 consists of 13 residues. The germline gives CDR1 ENHRY, CDR2 SYGVKD. The CDR3 DNA follows: TGTGCCATCAGTGAGAGAAGCTCCTACGAGCAGTACTTC. This gives the protein CAISERSSYEQYF.

The chain couples TRBV5-1 to TRBJ2-1; 8 bases match TRBD2. V was clipped by 5 bases and J by 3 bases; unmatched bases: 4. This CDR3 contains 14 residues. Germline CDR1 and CDR2: SGHRS and YFSETQ. The CDR3 DNA reads TGCGCCAGCAGGCGGGAGGAGGGCTACAATGAGCAGTTCTTC. Translation: CASRREEGYNEQFF.

This clonotype was seen a handful of times. This chain connects TRBV20-1 to TRBJ1-3; 7 bases agree with TRBD1. The CDR3 loop spans 14 amino acids. Germline V gene data show CDR1 as DFQATT and CDR2 as SNEGSKA (reference sequence). Germline trimming cut 2 bases from V and 2 bases from J; bases unmatched to any gene: 3. The CDR3 DNA is TGCAGTGCTAGACCGACAGGGCCTGGAAACACCATATATTTT. Translation gives CSARPTGPGNTIYF.

Points on this clonotype: A much larger clone lies a single base off, so this may be a read error. V gene TRBV7-2 combines with J gene TRBJ2-3; maybe TRBD2 (6 bases). This CDR3 has 15 residues. In germline, CDR1 is SGHTA, CDR2 FQGNSA. CDR3 protein: CVSSLAETSTDTQYF. In DNA, the CDR3 is TGTGTCAGCAGCTTAGCGGAGACTAGCACAGATACGCAGTATTTT.

The genes are TRBV5-6 and TRBJ2-7, with TRBD1 matching 9 bases. The CDR3 contains 15 residues. After removal of 5 bases from V and 4 bases from J, the junction contained 10 bases not matched to a gene. Per germline, CDR1 SGHDT and CDR2 YYEEEE. This CDR3 reads CASRSTGTGLYEQYF. CDR3 sequence (DNA): TGTGCCAGCAGATCGACCGGGACAGGGCTATACGAGCAGTACTTC.

A few counts support this clonotype. The chain links TRBV10-3 to TRBJ2-1, with 10 bases aligning to TRBD1. Germline-derived CDR1 and CDR2 are ENHRY and SYGVKD. The CDR3 totals 16 residues. V shed 5 bases, J shed 8 bases, and the junction held 12 bases outside the gene matches. The CDR3 nucleotides read TGTGCCATCAGTCCTTTCGGACAGGGGGATAGCTATGAGCAGTTCTTC. This codes for CAISPFGQGDSYEQFF.

The V and J genes are TRBV15 and TRBJ1-2; TRBD1 agrees at 11 bases. CDR3 size: 21 residues. The J segment lost 0 bases and the V segment lost 0 bases, leaving 15 bases of the junction unmatched. Germline values: CDR1 LNHNV, CDR2 YYDKDF (reference sequence). Here the CDR3 DNA reads TGTGCCACCAGCAGAGAGGTTGAAAGGGGACAGGGGGTTCGAGCTAACTATGGCTACACCTTC. Translating gives CATSREVERGQGVRANYGYTF. The whole variable domain, remainder taken from reference TRBV15 and TRBJ1-2, is DAMVIQNPRYQVTQFGKPVTLSCSQTLNHNVMYWYQQKSSQAPKLLFHYYDKDFNNEADTPDNFQSRRPNTSFCFLDIRSPGLGDTAMYLCATSREVERGQGVRANYGYTFGSGTRLTVV.

V gene TRBV5-4 combines with J gene TRBJ2-7; D is possibly TRBD2 (5 bases). Trimming pared 4 bases from V and 3 bases from J, leaving 11 bases between. The CDR3 spans 13 residues. Germline V gene sequence: CDR1 SGHNT, CDR2 YYREEE (reference sequence). The CDR3 sequence is CASSPDGNYEQYF. The CDR3 DNA is TGTGCCAGCAGCCCGGACGGGAACTACGAGCAGTACTTC.

The CDR3 spells CASSAPIAGGRSEQFF. As DNA, the CDR3 is TGCGCCAGCAGTGCACCTATAGCGGGGGGGCGGTCTGAGCAGTTCTTC. This sequence joins TRBV10-1 and TRBJ2-1, with TRBD2 matching over 11 bases. There are 16 residues in the CDR3. Germline CDR1 reads WNHNN; CDR2 reads SYGVQD (reference sequence). Trimming cost V 4 bases and J 9 bases; bases outside gene matches: 11.

This clonotype was detected only a few times. This chain uses TRBV2 with TRBJ2-4, with TRBD2 identical over 14 bases. The J call may be in error: the DNA end matches TRBJ2-7 better. Germline CDR1 is SNHLY and CDR2 is FYNNEI. The CDR3 contains 16 residues. CDR3 coding DNA: TGTGCCAGCAGACATGGGACTAGCGGGAGAAACTACGAGCAGTACTTC. The encoded protein is CASRHGTSGRNYEQYF.